These 29 T cell receptor beta chains share one sample of origin, sequenced in a study of T cell responses to AZD1222 COVID-19 vaccine (dated by TCRdb to the early 2020s). The intended sense of this specimen's time point label: about 28 days (+/-7) after the second vaccine dose. The protocol used for the library was the immunoSEQ multiplex PCR assay. TCRdb mirrors the immuneACCESS table, restricted to in-frame sequences. Some clones are absent from its copies; in checked studies, under half trace to an unresolved V gene, and the reason for the others is unknown. The sample contains roughly 200,000 clones, just over 90% of them found a single time. The top ten clonotypes cover approximately 1.8% of the sample. The source material was peripheral blood, sampled 28 days after the second AZD1222 dose. These receptors all stem from an adult who received the AZD1222 COVID-19 vaccine.

This chain uses TRBV27 with TRBJ2-5; no clear D. The ends were cut back, 3 bases at V and 1 base at J, with 9 bases in the middle. The CDR3 is 14 residues long. Germline V gene lookup returns CDR1 MNHEY and CDR2 SMNVEV (reference sequence). The CDR3 bases are TGTGCCAGCAGTTTTAGCTCCCCCCAAGAGACCCAGTACTTC. Its translation: CASSFSSPQETQYF.

A few counts support this clone. The DNA for the CDR3 is TGTGCCAGTAGTATCCTGGGACTCACGAGGGTGTTGGCCACTGAAGCTTTCTTT. This translates into CASSILGLTRVLATEAFF. This chain uses TRBV19 with TRBJ1-1, with D possibly TRBD1 on 5 matching bases. This CDR3 comprises 18 residues. Germline V CDR1 and CDR2: LNHDA, SQIVND (reference sequence). The V end lost 3 bases, the J end lost 4 bases, and 24 bases lay between the germline ends.

The V call is TRBV5-8, the J call TRBJ2-2; D perhaps matches TRBD2 (6 bases). The ends were cut back, 10 bases at V and 0 bases at J, with 13 bases in the middle. The CDR3 has 14 amino acids. Per germline, CDR1 SGHTS and CDR2 YDEGEE. The CDR3, as DNA: TGTGCCGGACTAAGACGCGCGAACACCGGGGAGCTGTTTTTT. Translation: CAGLRRANTGELFF.

V gene TRBV9 combines with J gene TRBJ2-1; D is possibly TRBD1 or TRBD2 (5 bases each). The CDR3 spans 15 residues. V lost 4 bases, J lost 1 base, and 12 bases lay in between. Germline lookup yields CDR1 SGDLS and CDR2 YYNGEE. CDR3 loop: CASSSGTASYNEQFF. In nucleotides, the CDR3 is TGTGCCAGCAGCTCCGGGACGGCATCCTACAATGAGCAGTTCTTC.

The rearrangement uses TRBV5-1 and TRBJ2-5; 11 bases line up with TRBD1. The CDR3 has 15 amino acids. Germline V CDR1 and CDR2: SGHRS, YFSETQ. V lost 3 bases to trimming and J lost 4 bases; unmatched junction nucleotides: 5. The CDR3 region is CASSWGQGGRETQYF. For the CDR3, the DNA is TGCGCCAGCAGCTGGGGACAGGGGGGCCGAGAGACCCAGTACTTC.

The V gene is TRBV7-6, the J gene TRBJ1-1; possibly TRBD1 for D (6 bases). The CDR3 extends over 13 amino acids. Trimming left V 5 bases short and J 4 bases short, with 11 bases between. CDR1 is SGHVS and CDR2 is FNYEAQ in the germline V gene. The CDR3 nucleotides are TGTGCCAGCAGCCTAACAGGGTCCACTGAAGCTTTCTTT. It is translated as CASSLTGSTEAFF.

V is TRBV29-1 and J is TRBJ1-1; 7 bases align to TRBD1. The V gene's germline CDR1 is SQVTM and CDR2 ANQGSEA. The CDR3 has 11 amino acids. J lost 9 bases, V lost 7 bases, and 8 bases had no gene match. CDR3 nucleotides: TGCAGCGCTTGGGACAGTAAGAAAGCTTTCTTT. It yields the protein CSAWDSKKAFF.

The V call is TRBV19, the J call TRBJ1-1; D gene uncertain. This CDR3 spans 15 amino acids. Germline CDR1 LNHDA, CDR2 SQIVND (reference sequence). Trimming stripped 1 base from V and 3 bases from J, with 12 bases between. CDR3: CASSIAGQYYTEAFF. CDR3 nucleotides: TGTGCCAGTAGTATAGCTGGCCAGTATTACACTGAAGCTTTCTTT.

The table lists this clone with a few counts. The chain recombines TRBV24-1 with TRBJ2-2; 7 positions agree with TRBD1. Germline-derived CDR1 and CDR2 are KGHDR and SFDVKD. This CDR3 spans 15 amino acids. V lost 4 bases and J lost 6; bases outside the gene matches: 7. The CDR3 nucleotides are TGTGCCACCAGTGACCCAGGGGGAAAGGCCGGGGAGCTGTTTTTT. This translates into CATSDPGGKAGELFF.

The chain combines TRBV7-9 with TRBJ1-2; TRBD1 matches 7 bases. V was clipped by 3 bases and J by 4 bases; unmatched bases: 2. This CDR3 region has 13 residues. Germline V lookup: CDR1 SEHNR, CDR2 FQNEAQ (reference sequence). The CDR3 region is CASSLGQIYGYTF. As DNA, the CDR3 is TGTGCCAGCAGCTTGGGACAGATCTATGGCTACACCTTC.

The chain employs TRBV5-1 and TRBJ2-5; D call uncertain. Trimming took off 4 bases at V and 1 base at J, with 8 bases between the two ends. Germline assignment: CDR1 SGHRS and CDR2 YFSETQ. The CDR3 has 13 residues. The CDR3 here is CASSDGPQETQYF. For the CDR3, the DNA is TGCGCCAGCAGCGACGGTCCCCAAGAGACCCAGTACTTC.

This clone was found a few times. The J gene is TRBJ1-6, the V gene TRBV11-2; 10 bases are shared with TRBD1. The ends lost 6 bases at V and 7 bases at J; junction bases unmatched: 6. The germline V gene has CDR1 SGHAT and CDR2 FQNNGV. This CDR3 comprises 15 residues. CDR3 residues: CASRRTGGNNSPLHF. CDR3 coding DNA: TGTGCCAGCAGAAGGACAGGGGGGAACAATTCACCCCTCCACTTT. The variable domain in full, with the rest retrieved from reference TRBV11-2 and TRBJ1-6, is EAGVAQSPRYKIIEKRQSVAFWCNPISGHATLYWYQQILGQGPKLLIQFQNNGVVDDSQLPKDRFSAERLKGVDSTLKIQPAKLEDSAVYLCASRRTGGNNSPLHFGNGTRLTVT.

V is TRBV6-5 and J is TRBJ1-2; the D is unclear. This CDR3 comprises 14 residues. V was clipped by 5 bases and J by 6 bases, with 16 bases between them. The germline V gene encodes CDR1 MNHEY and CDR2 SVGAGI. CDR3 region: CASSPPGVFDGYTF. The CDR3 DNA is TGTGCCAGCAGTCCCCCGGGCGTTTTTGATGGCTACACCTTC.

This sequence joins TRBV7-9 and TRBJ2-3; D is perhaps TRBD1 (6 bases). This CDR3 comprises 15 residues. V was pared by 2 bases and J by 0 bases, with 9 bases between. Germline V gives CDR1 SEHNR, CDR2 FQNEAQ (reference sequence). The CDR3 reads CASSLLRGSTDTQYF. The CDR3 nucleotides are TGTGCCAGCAGCTTACTCAGGGGAAGCACAGATACGCAGTATTTT.

This rearrangement joins TRBV5-1 to TRBJ2-3; no clear D. The CDR3 has 13 amino acids. V lost 0 bases and J lost 3, with 5 bases in between. From germline, CDR1 is SGHRS and CDR2 YFSETQ. In DNA form, the CDR3 reads TGCGCCAGCAGCTTGGAAATTACAGATACGCAGTATTTT. Residues: CASSLEITDTQYF.

This clone was observed a single time. In nucleotides, the CDR3 is TGTGCCCAAGGATCGGACAGGGGTGGCTTGGGGACGCAGTATTTT. Its protein is CAQGSDRGGLGTQYF. The rearrangement uses TRBV30 and TRBJ2-3; TRBD1 agrees at 9 bases. J was trimmed by 9 bases and V by 8 bases; bases with no gene match: 18. The CDR3 is 15 residues long. Germline-derived CDR1 and CDR2 are GTSNPN and SVGIG (reference sequence).

The chain carries TRBV11-3 and TRBJ2-5, with 12 positions matching TRBD1. CDR1 is SGHNT, CDR2 YENEEA, per germline. Trimming cost V 0 bases and J 4 bases; bases outside gene matches: 9. The length of the CDR3 is 18 residues. The CDR3 region has the DNA TGTGCCAGCAGCTTAGAGTCGTGGGGGACAGGGGGCCGAGAGACCCAGTACTTC. It is translated as CASSLESWGTGGRETQYF.

The chain is built from TRBV30 and TRBJ2-7, with D perhaps matching TRBD2 (5 bases). The CDR3 contains 12 residues. Germline CDR1 GTSNPN, CDR2 SVGIG (reference sequence). V was clipped by 2 bases and J by 0 bases, with 5 bases between them. The CDR3 nucleotides are TGTGCCTGGAGTCGGGACTCCTACGAGCAGTACTTC. This gives the protein CAWSRDSYEQYF.

The chain uses TRBV5-4 and TRBJ2-5, with 7 bases aligning to TRBD1. CDR3 length: 15 amino acids. The trim removed 1 base at V and 2 bases at J, leaving 5 bases unmatched. Germline assignment: CDR1 SGHNT and CDR2 YYREEE (reference sequence). CDR3 sequence (DNA): TGTGCCAGCAGCTTGCCGGGACAGCGACAAGAGACCCAGTACTTC. Its translation: CASSLPGQRQETQYF.

This rearrangement joins TRBV10-1 to TRBJ2-1; a possible D gene is TRBD1 (5 bases). This CDR3 is built from 13 residues. The germline V gene encodes CDR1 WNHNN and CDR2 SYGVQD (reference sequence). Trimming pared 6 bases from V and 7 bases from J, leaving 13 bases between. The CDR3, as DNA: TGCGCCAGCAGCCACACTGGGGCAAATGAGCAGTTCTTC. Its translation: CASSHTGANEQFF.

The genes are TRBV27 and TRBJ2-1; D is possibly TRBD1 or TRBD2 (6 bases each). V was trimmed by 6 bases and J by 0 bases, leaving 15 bases between them. This CDR3 is 16 amino acids long. Looked up from germline, CDR1 is MNHEY and CDR2 is SMNVEV (reference sequence). DNA for the CDR3: TGTGCCAGCAGCCCGGGGGCGGACGTCTCCTACAATGAGCAGTTCTTC. It is translated as CASSPGADVSYNEQFF.

This chain joins TRBV28 and TRBJ1-1, with D tentatively TRBD1 (5 bases). Trimming took 6 bases from V and 5 from J, leaving 16 bases between them. CDR1 is MDHEN and CDR2 is SYDVKM in the germline V gene. The CDR3 extends over 14 amino acids. The CDR3 sequence: CASSPRARGTEAFF. The DNA of the CDR3 is TGTGCCAGCAGCCCCAGGGCCAGAGGGACTGAAGCTTTCTTT.

V gene TRBV5-1 combines with J gene TRBJ1-2, with 8 bases matching TRBD1. CDR3 length: 13 residues. Germline values: CDR1 SGHRS, CDR2 YFSETQ. V lost 4 bases and J lost 3; bases outside the gene matches: 2. The CDR3 nucleotides read TGCGCCAGCAGCCCACAGGGGGACTATGGCTACACCTTC. This codes for CASSPQGDYGYTF.

The chain links TRBV5-4 to TRBJ2-1; TRBD2 agrees at 12 bases. Germline V lookup: CDR1 SGHNT, CDR2 YYREEE (reference sequence). Trimming removed 0 bases from V and 8 bases from J; junction bases left unmatched: 9. The CDR3 sequence is 17 residues long. This chain's CDR3 is CASSLDLAGGLKDEQFF. The CDR3, as DNA: TGTGCCAGCAGCTTGGATCTAGCGGGAGGGCTAAAGGATGAGCAGTTCTTC.

This chain connects TRBV2 to TRBJ2-7; 8 bases align to TRBD2. Trimming at V came to 8 bases and at J to 6 bases, leaving 12 bases not matched to a gene. The CDR3 spans 14 residues. Germline CDR1 reads SNHLY; CDR2 reads FYNNEI. CDR3 bases: TGTGCCAGCGGGGCAGGGACCCGGGGGGGCGAGCAGTACTTC. Translated: CASGAGTRGGEQYF. The full variable domain, with the rest looked up from reference TRBV2 and TRBJ2-7, is EPEVTQTPSHQVTQMGQEVILRCVPISNHLYFYWYRQILGQKVEFLVSFYNNEISEKSEIFDDQFSVERPDGSNFTLKIRSTKLEDSAMYFCASGAGTRGGEQYFGPGTRLTVT.

This chain links TRBV7-6 with TRBJ1-3; D uncertain. The V gene's germline CDR1 is SGHVS and CDR2 FNYEAQ. The V end lost 3 bases, the J end lost 0 bases, and 12 bases lay between the germline ends. The CDR3 is 16 amino acids. The CDR3 nucleotides are TGTGCCAGCAGCTTGGGCCAGATCTTCTCTGGAAACACCATATATTTT. As protein: CASSLGQIFSGNTIYF.

This clone was detected only once. The chain carries TRBV11-2 and TRBJ1-4; D is unclear. CDR1 is SGHAT and CDR2 is FQNNGV in the germline V gene. The CDR3 is 14 amino acids. V lost 3 bases, J lost 0 bases, and 5 bases lay in between. Written as DNA, the CDR3 is TGTGCCAGCAGCTTTAGCGCAACTAATGAAAAACTGTTTTTT. Translated: CASSFSATNEKLFF.

The V and J genes are TRBV4-1 and TRBJ1-5, with D perhaps matching TRBD1 (5 bases). This CDR3 is built from 15 residues. CDR1 is MGHRA and CDR2 is YSYEKL in the germline V gene. The V gene lost 1 base and the J gene lost 6 bases, with 13 bases spanning the gap. The CDR3 is CASSQVDTEAQPQHF. As DNA, the CDR3 is TGCGCCAGCAGCCAAGTGGACACAGAAGCTCAGCCCCAGCATTTT.

V gene TRBV5-1 combines with J gene TRBJ2-1; 15 bases fit TRBD2. The germline gives CDR1 SGHRS, CDR2 YFSETQ. With V trimmed by 4 bases and J by 12 bases, 8 bases remained unmatched. The CDR3 spans 15 residues. The CDR3 region is CASSLWTSGRASQFF. The CDR3 nucleotides are TGCGCCAGCAGCCTTTGGACTAGCGGGAGGGCCTCGCAGTTCTTC. Full variable domain (missing parts from reference TRBV5-1 and TRBJ2-1): KAGVTQTPRYLIKTRGQQVTLSCSPISGHRSVSWYQQTPGQGLQFLFEYFSETQRNKGNFPGRFSGRQFSNSRSEMNVSTLELGDSALYLCASSLWTSGRASQFFGPGTRLTVL.